The 13 T cell receptor beta chains listed next were all sequenced from one sample in a study of beta chain features in type 1 diabetes. Expressed TCRB transcripts got sequenced, as all isolated RNA was reverse transcribed. Profiled with immunoSEQ multiplex PCR; TCRdb holds only in-frame clones, not every one. The data contain about 930,000 clones, around a sixth of them singletons. The sequenced sample consisted of naive CD4+ T cells from blood. The origin of the receptors is a woman under 30 in good health.

The chain has TRBV25-1 and TRBJ1-2; perhaps TRBD1 as D (6 bases). The germline gives CDR1 MGHDK, CDR2 SYGVNS. Trimming took 10 bases from V and 7 from J, leaving 13 bases between them. This CDR3 region has 11 residues. The CDR3 region is CAIKTGRGYTF. For the CDR3, the DNA is TGTGCCATCAAGACAGGTCGTGGCTACACCTTC.

This clone was seen a few times. This CDR3 is CASSEPGQGANEQFF. Here the CDR3 DNA reads TGCGCCAGCAGTGAGCCTGGACAGGGGGCGAATGAGCAGTTCTTC. The chain couples TRBV10-1 to TRBJ2-1; 11 bases map to TRBD1. This CDR3 contains 15 residues. In germline, CDR1 is WNHNN, CDR2 SYGVQD (reference sequence). Unmatched junction bases numbered 4, after V lost 2 bases and J lost 7 bases.

This clone was detected only a few times. The gene calls are TRBV19 and TRBJ2-7; weak D call: TRBD2 (5 bases). This CDR3 is 14 amino acids long. V was trimmed by 6 bases and J by 5 bases, leaving 17 bases between them. Germline V CDR1 and CDR2: LNHDA, SQIVND (reference sequence). The CDR3 region has the DNA TGTGCCAGTAGCCCAGCGGACCGCCTCGACGAGCAGTACTTC. Protein product: CASSPADRLDEQYF. Full variable domain (outside the CDR3, taken from reference TRBV19 and TRBJ2-7): DGGITQSPKYLFRKEGQNVTLSCEQNLNHDAMYWYRQDPGQGLRLIYYSQIVNDFQKGDIAEGYSVSREKKESFPLTVTSAQKNPTAFYLCASSPADRLDEQYFGPGTRLTVT.

On this clone: In the same sample, other DNA sequences code for this CDR3. The J gene is TRBJ2-6, the V gene TRBV2, with D perhaps matching TRBD1 (6 bases). This CDR3 has 15 residues. Trimming took off 3 bases at V and 0 bases at J, with 6 bases between the two ends. The germline V gene has CDR1 SNHLY and CDR2 FYNNEI. The CDR3 protein is CASSETGSGANVLTF. Written as DNA, the CDR3 is TGTGCCAGCAGTGAGACAGGCTCTGGGGCCAACGTCCTGACTTTC.

The gene calls are TRBV9 and TRBJ2-2, with D perhaps assigned TRBD1 or TRBD2 (5 bases each). Germline V gene sequence: CDR1 SGDLS, CDR2 YYNGEE. V lost 5 bases and J lost 2, with 10 bases in between. The CDR3 runs 14 residues. The CDR3 reads CASRGGQNTGELFF. The CDR3 nucleotides read TGTGCCAGCAGAGGAGGACAAAACACCGGGGAGCTGTTTTTT.

This chain connects TRBV7-9 to TRBJ1-4, with no clear D. CDR1 and CDR2 from the germline V gene are SEHNR and FQNEAQ (reference sequence). CDR3 length equals 17 residues. Between the trimmed V and J ends, which lost 4 bases and 0 bases, there was a span of 15 bases. The CDR3 reads CASSSWRAVATNEKLFF. CDR3 coding DNA: TGTGCCAGCAGCTCGTGGAGAGCGGTTGCAACTAATGAAAAACTGTTTTTT.

This clone has only a few counts. J is TRBJ2-3 and V is TRBV7-6; TRBD2 might be the D (7 bases). Germline values: CDR1 SGHVS, CDR2 FNYEAQ. V lost 4 bases and J 4 bases, leaving 15 bases between the germline ends. CDR3 size: 15 residues. The CDR3 reads CASSSLGGVADTQYF. The DNA of the CDR3 is TGTGCCAGCAGCTCCCTAGGGGGGGTCGCAGATACGCAGTATTTT.

The chain carries TRBV7-2 and TRBJ2-5; 11 positions match TRBD2. This CDR3 comprises 15 residues. The V gene's germline CDR1 is SGHTA and CDR2 FQGNSA. The V and J ends lost 5 bases and 3 bases, in that order; junction bases with no gene match: 5. The CDR3: CASSRTSGSEETQYF. DNA for the CDR3: TGTGCCAGCAGCCGAACTAGCGGGAGCGAAGAGACCCAGTACTTC. The complete variable domain, with remaining parts taken from reference TRBV7-2 and TRBJ2-5, reads GAGVSQSPSNKVTEKGKDVELRCDPISGHTALYWYRQSLGQGLEFLIYFQGNSAPDKSGLPSDRFSAERTGGSVSTLTIQRTQQEDSAVYLCASSRTSGSEETQYFGPGTRLLVL.

This clone was observed a handful of times. The chain combines TRBV19 with TRBJ2-7; perhaps TRBD2 as D (5 bases). V was shortened by 4 bases and J by 2 bases, with 12 bases between the two germline ends. The CDR3 has 14 amino acids. The germline CDR1 and CDR2 sequences are LNHDA and SQIVND (reference sequence). CDR3 sequence reads: CASSTLGGTYEQYF. The CDR3 DNA reads TGTGCCAGTAGTACCCTAGGAGGTACCTACGAGCAGTACTTC. The whole variable domain, filled in from reference TRBV19 and TRBJ2-7, reads DGGITQSPKYLFRKEGQNVTLSCEQNLNHDAMYWYRQDPGQGLRLIYYSQIVNDFQKGDIAEGYSVSREKKESFPLTVTSAQKNPTAFYLCASSTLGGTYEQYFGPGTRLTVT.

The rearrangement joins TRBV7-2 to TRBJ1-6; no clear D. The ends were cut back, 0 bases at V and 10 bases at J, with 7 bases in the middle. Germline V gene data show CDR1 as SGHTA and CDR2 as FQGNSA. There are 13 residues in the CDR3. The chain's CDR3 is CASSLAVGSPLHF. The CDR3 nucleotides read TGTGCCAGCAGCTTAGCGGTCGGATCACCCCTCCACTTT.

This clone was picked up a small number of times. V is TRBV27 and J is TRBJ1-4; D is unclear. The germline CDR1 and CDR2 sequences are MNHEY and SMNVEV (reference sequence). Trimming pared 5 bases from V and 4 bases from J, leaving 11 bases between. The CDR3 covers 14 residues. CDR3 DNA sequence: TGTGCCAGCAGTGCTCACAGACTTAATGAAAAACTGTTTTTT. Amino acids: CASSAHRLNEKLFF.

V and J are TRBV19 and TRBJ2-3, with TRBD2 as a possible D gene (5 bases). The V and J ends lost 1 base and 2 bases respectively, with 13 bases between them. The CDR3 loop spans 16 amino acids. Germline V lookup: CDR1 LNHDA, CDR2 SQIVND (reference sequence). CDR3: CASSIGTYAFTDTQYF. Here the CDR3 DNA reads TGTGCCAGTAGTATAGGGACTTACGCTTTCACAGATACGCAGTATTTT. The whole variable domain, filled in from reference TRBV19 and TRBJ2-3, reads DGGITQSPKYLFRKEGQNVTLSCEQNLNHDAMYWYRQDPGQGLRLIYYSQIVNDFQKGDIAEGYSVSREKKESFPLTVTSAQKNPTAFYLCASSIGTYAFTDTQYFGPGTRLTVL.

This clone was counted only a few times. The CDR3 loop is CASRSFRERGQFF. As DNA, the CDR3 is TGTGCCAGTAGATCGTTCAGGGAACGGGGGCAGTTCTTC. The chain carries TRBV19 and TRBJ2-1; D is tentatively TRBD1 or TRBD2 (5 bases each). Between the trimmed V and J ends, which lost 6 bases and 12 bases, there was a span of 18 bases. CDR1 and CDR2 (germline): LNHDA, SQIVND (reference sequence). This CDR3 is built from 13 residues.